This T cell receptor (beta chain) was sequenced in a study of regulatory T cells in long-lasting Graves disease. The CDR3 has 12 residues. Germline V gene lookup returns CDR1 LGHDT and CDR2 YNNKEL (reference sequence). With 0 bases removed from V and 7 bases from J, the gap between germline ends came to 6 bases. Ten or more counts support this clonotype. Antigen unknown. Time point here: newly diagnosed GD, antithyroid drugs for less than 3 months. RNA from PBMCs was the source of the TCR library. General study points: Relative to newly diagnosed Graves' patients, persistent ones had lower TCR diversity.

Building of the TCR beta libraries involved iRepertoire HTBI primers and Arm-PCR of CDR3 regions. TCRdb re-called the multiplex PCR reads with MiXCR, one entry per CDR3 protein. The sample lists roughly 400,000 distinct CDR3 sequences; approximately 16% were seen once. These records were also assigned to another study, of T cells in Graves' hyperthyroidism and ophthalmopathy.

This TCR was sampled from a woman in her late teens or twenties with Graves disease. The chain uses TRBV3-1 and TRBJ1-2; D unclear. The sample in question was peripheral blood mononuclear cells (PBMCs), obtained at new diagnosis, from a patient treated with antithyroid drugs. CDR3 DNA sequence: TGTGCCAGCAGCCAAGATGTGGTTGGCTACACCTTC. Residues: CASSQDVVGYTF. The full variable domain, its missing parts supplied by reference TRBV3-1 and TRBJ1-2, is DTAVSQTPKYLVTQMGNDKSIKCEQNLGHDTMYWYKQDSKKFLKIMFSYNNKELIINETVPNRFSPKSPDKAHLNLHINSLELGDSAVYFCASSQDVVGYTFGSGTRLTVV.